The 17 T cell receptor beta chains reported below all come from one sample, sequenced in a study of blood T cell repertoires in COVID-19. Profiled with immunoSEQ multiplex PCR; TCRdb holds only in-frame clones, not every one. Among roughly 67,000 clones listed, 65% to 90% were seen once. The material sequenced was peripheral blood. The receptors derive from a man aged 45-65 years with acute or convalescent COVID-19.

The V and J genes are TRBV19 and TRBJ1-1, with 12 bases lining up with TRBD1. The germline V gene encodes CDR1 LNHDA and CDR2 SQIVND (reference sequence). The CDR3 has 14 amino acids. J was trimmed by 5 bases and V by 3 bases; bases with no gene match: 1. CDR3 in DNA: TGTGCCAGTAGTATGGGACAGGGGGCAACTGAAGCTTTCTTT. It is translated as CASSMGQGATEAFF.

This rearrangement joins TRBV2 to TRBJ1-6, with 7 nucleotides matching TRBD1. Trimming cost V 5 bases and J 8 bases; bases outside gene matches: 6. Germline V gives CDR1 SNHLY, CDR2 FYNNEI. The CDR3 covers 14 residues. The CDR3 reads CASSTDRADSPLHF. In nucleotides, the CDR3 is TGTGCCAGCAGTACCGACAGGGCCGATTCACCCCTCCACTTT.

This clone was detected once. Other nucleotide sequences in the sample specify the same CDR3. The chain has TRBV9 and TRBJ2-3; TRBD2 matches at 8 bases. The V segment lost 1 base and the J segment 2 bases; nucleotides outside the gene matches: 3. Germline V CDR1 and CDR2: SGDLS, YYNGEE. The CDR3 loop spans 15 amino acids. The CDR3 DNA sequence: TGTGCCAGCAGCGTAAGCGGGGGAGTCACAGATACGCAGTATTTT. Encoded protein: CASSVSGGVTDTQYF.

This clone was counted a single time. This chain uses TRBV5-1 with TRBJ1-1; D may be TRBD1 (5 bases). The CDR3 is made up of 14 amino acids. The germline gives CDR1 SGHRS, CDR2 YFSETQ. V shed 4 bases and J shed 4 bases, with 14 bases lying between them. CDR3 amino acids: CASSRTAGFTEAFF. The CDR3 bases are TGCGCCAGCAGCCGCACTGCAGGGTTCACTGAAGCTTTCTTT.

This clone was counted a single time. The chain couples TRBV19 to TRBJ2-1; 14 nucleotides align to TRBD2. V lost 5 bases to trimming and J lost 6 bases; unmatched junction nucleotides: 3. The germline V gene encodes CDR1 LNHDA and CDR2 SQIVND (reference sequence). The CDR3 has 15 amino acids. CDR3 DNA sequence: TGTGCCAGTAGTTTTGGGACTAGCGGGGGCAATGAGCAGTTCTTC. Its protein product is CASSFGTSGGNEQFF.

V gene TRBV7-3 combines with J gene TRBJ2-3; D may be TRBD2 (5 bases). V was cut by 2 bases and J by 2 bases, with 11 bases left in between. CDR1 is SGHTA and CDR2 is FQGTGA in the germline V gene. CDR3 length: 15 amino acids. The CDR3 coding sequence is TGTGCCAGCAGCTTAGCGGGCCCTCCCACAGATACGCAGTATTTT. It is translated as CASSLAGPPTDTQYF.

The J gene is TRBJ1-1, the V gene TRBV5-4; the D is unclear. The CDR3 covers 12 residues. CDR1 is SGHNT, CDR2 YYREEE, per germline (reference sequence). Trimming left V 0 bases short and J 6 bases short, with 6 bases between. The CDR3 coding sequence is TGTGCCAGCAGCTTGGTAGTGTCTGAAGCTTTCTTT. Translation gives CASSLVVSEAFF.

This chain joins TRBV5-4 and TRBJ1-2; TRBD1 might be the D (5 bases). The CDR3 consists of 15 residues. Trimming cost V 1 base and J 4 bases, with 14 bases left between them. Germline CDR1 reads SGHNT; CDR2 reads YYREEE (reference sequence). This chain's CDR3 is CASSLYLDSRYGYTF. CDR3 nucleotides: TGTGCCAGCAGCTTGTACTTAGACAGTCGCTATGGCTACACCTTC.

The genes are TRBV5-1 and TRBJ2-7, with 11 bases matching TRBD1. V lost 4 bases, J lost 3 bases, and 3 bases stayed unmatched. Per germline, CDR1 SGHRS and CDR2 YFSETQ. This CDR3 is 14 amino acids long. Written as DNA, the CDR3 is TGCGCCAGCAGCACCGGGACAGGGGGCTACGAGCAGTACTTC. Its translation: CASSTGTGGYEQYF. Based on the CDR3 plus reference TRBV5-1 and TRBJ2-7, the full variable domain is KAGVTQTPRYLIKTRGQQVTLSCSPISGHRSVSWYQQTPGQGLQFLFEYFSETQRNKGNFPGRFSGRQFSNSRSEMNVSTLELGDSALYLCASSTGTGGYEQYFGPGTRLTVT.

The V gene is TRBV12-3 or TRBV12-4, the J gene TRBJ1-2; D call uncertain. With 8 bases removed from V and 7 bases from J, the gap between germline ends came to 11 bases. The CDR3 length is 11 residues. The CDR3 coding sequence is TGTGCCAGCTCGCGCACGGTTGGCTACACCTTC. As protein: CASSRTVGYTF.

In this sample, this clone turned up a few times. V usage is TRBV6-1 and J usage is TRBJ1-1; D is uncertain. Germline V gene lookup returns CDR1 MNHNS and CDR2 SASEGT. V gave up 1 base and J gave up 5 bases, with 11 bases separating them. The CDR3 is made up of 14 amino acids. Written as DNA, the CDR3 is TGTGCCAGCAGTGAAGACCGAGGGTGGACTGAAGCTTTCTTT. This encodes CASSEDRGWTEAFF.

The chain recombines TRBV19 with TRBJ2-6; TRBD1 is a possible D gene (6 bases). CDR3 length equals 16 residues. V was shortened by 1 base and J by 2 bases, with 9 bases between the two germline ends. CDR1 is LNHDA, CDR2 SQIVND, per germline (reference sequence). CDR3 residues: CASSIAGDTGANVLTF. CDR3 sequence (DNA): TGTGCCAGTAGTATAGCAGGGGACACTGGGGCCAACGTCCTGACTTTC.

The rearrangement uses TRBV5-4 and TRBJ2-5, with 12 nucleotides matching TRBD2. V dropped 4 bases and J dropped 5; count of bases not matched to a gene: 15. Germline lookup yields CDR1 SGHNT and CDR2 YYREEE (reference sequence). This CDR3 has 18 residues. The CDR3 here is CASSLLRLAGAPGETQYF. The CDR3 DNA follows: TGTGCCAGCAGCCTTCTCCGACTAGCGGGGGCCCCCGGGGAGACCCAGTACTTC. Filled out from reference TRBV5-4 and TRBJ2-5, the complete variable domain reads ETGVTQSPTHLIKTRGQQVTLRCSSQSGHNTVSWYQQALGQGPQFIFQYYREEENGRGNFPPRFSGLQFPNYSSELNVNALELDDSALYLCASSLLRLAGAPGETQYFGPGTRLLVL.

This chain uses TRBV2 with TRBJ2-7; D is unresolved. CDR3 length: 13 amino acids. Germline values: CDR1 SNHLY, CDR2 FYNNEI. Trimming took 6 bases from V and 2 from J, leaving 11 bases between them. The CDR3 is CASRKVATYEQYV. In DNA form, the CDR3 reads TGTGCCAGCAGAAAGGTAGCAACCTACGAGCAGTACGTC.

This clone was counted a few times. The V call is TRBV7-2, the J call TRBJ1-1, with 10 bases identical to TRBD1. Germline V gene sequence: CDR1 SGHTA, CDR2 FQGNSA. After removal of 5 bases from V and 5 bases from J, the junction contained 8 bases not matched to a gene. This CDR3 is built from 15 residues. The CDR3 DNA sequence: TGTGCCAGCAGCCCCAAGACAGGGGGCGTGACTGAAGCTTTCTTT. Translated: CASSPKTGGVTEAFF.

This clone was counted a single time. This chain joins TRBV6-5 and TRBJ2-4; 8 bases line up with TRBD2. Germline V lookup: CDR1 MNHEY, CDR2 SVGAGI. After removal of 8 bases from V and 0 bases from J, the junction contained 3 bases not matched to a gene. The CDR3 runs 14 residues. CDR3 sequence: CASGRGGAKNIQYF. CDR3 in DNA: TGTGCCAGCGGACGGGGGGGAGCCAAAAACATTCAGTACTTC.

The chain carries TRBV10-3 and TRBJ2-1; 7 bases align to TRBD1. CDR1 and CDR2 (germline): ENHRY, SYGVKD. CDR3 length: 15 amino acids. V shed 7 bases and J 0 bases; nucleotides not matched to a gene: 6. The CDR3 protein is CAINPTGSSYNEQFF. The CDR3 region has the DNA TGTGCCATCAACCCGACAGGGAGCTCCTACAATGAGCAGTTCTTC.